This TCR beta chain stems from a study of T-cell reconstitution after alpha-beta-depleted transplantation in children. The library targeted TCRbeta and was prepared with unique molecular identifiers. In TCRdb, the PCR reads were re-called with MiXCR into one record per CDR3 protein. Of some 300,000 distinct CDR3 sequences listed, less than 9.5% are singletons. The CDR3 consists of 14 residues. V was clipped by 4 bases and J by 0 bases, with 9 bases between them. Germline assignment: CDR1 SGHTA and CDR2 FQGNSA. This clonotype was seen at least ten times. Its antigen is undetermined. Findings and caveats of the study: Some patients owed their high day-60 TCRbeta diversity to surviving recipient T cells and thymic progenitors. Hyperexpanded clones declined; after one year, newly produced T cells mostly supplied diversity. Reportedly, alpha-beta T cells present about two months post-transplant originated from several hundred expanded clones of graft origin.

The V and J genes are TRBV7-2 and TRBJ2-5; D uncertain. This specimen was peripheral blood, taken 360 days after TCRalphabeta/CD19-depleted stem cell transplant. The TCR was taken from a female patient between 2 and 15 years old who had a stem cell transplant for Fanconi anemia, so the T cells may come from the graft donor. The CDR3 sequence is CASSSLSYQETQYF. The CDR3 region has the DNA TGTGCCAGCAGCTCTCTTTCGTACCAAGAGACCCAGTACTTC. Based on the CDR3 plus reference TRBV7-2 and TRBJ2-5, the full variable domain is GAGVSQSPSNKVTEKGKDVELRCDPISGHTALYWYRQSLGQGLEFLIYFQGNSAPDKSGLPSDRFSAERTGGSVSTLTIQRTQQEDSAVYLCASSSLSYQETQYFGPGTRLLVL.